This TCR beta chain was sequenced during a study of siplizumab effects on memory and regulatory T cells. Points from the study as a whole: There were only a minor fraction of alloreactive clones that mapped to unstimulated subsets. Where siplizumab was present, mappable alloreactive CD4+ clones averaged almost 70% Treg-derived, compared with roughly 30% in controls. Naive T cells seemed more diverse than memory cells; they also seemed major alloresponse contributors.

As concerns this clone: Antigen specificity is unknown. One end of the junction is discordant with germline, which a read error may explain.

Germline V gives CDR1 SEHNR, CDR2 FQNEAQ (reference sequence). The CDR3 extends over 13 amino acids. Repertoires were generated with immunoSEQ multiplex PCR, while TCRdb's copy carries only in-frame clones and drops some. The table lists about 100,000 clones, around 95% of them singletons, with about 0.6% in the top ten. The sequencing input was Tregs sorted from blood. The genes are TRBV7-9 and TRBJ1-3; tentatively, D is TRBD1 (5 bases). This receptor was identified in a human donor in good health. CDR3 loop: CASPHPKYGTINF. The CDR3 region has the DNA TGTGCCAGTCCTCATCCAAAATACGGGACGATAAATTTT.